This T cell receptor (beta chain) was recorded in a study of T cells in localized non-small cell lung cancer. Germline loops: CDR1 SGHTA, CDR2 FQGNSA. The CDR3 length is 14 residues. V was cut by 1 base and J by 7 bases, with 10 bases left in between. The method was immunoSEQ multiplex PCR; TCRdb's version includes in-frame clones alone and lacks a portion of them. This sample has 25,000 to 30,000 clones; 84% occur once, and the top ten carry around 5.3%. This chain connects TRBV7-2 to TRBJ2-2; D gene unclear. This receptor was taken from a man between 40 and 70 years old with stage III lung adenocarcinoma. Sequenced here: peripheral blood mononuclear cells, sampled before any cancer treatment. The CDR3 nucleotides read TGTGCCAGCAGCTTAGTGGCCGAAAACGGGGAGCTGTTTTTT. Translated, it gives CASSLVAENGELFF. Full variable domain (remainder filled in from reference TRBV7-2 and TRBJ2-2): GAGVSQSPSNKVTEKGKDVELRCDPISGHTALYWYRQSLGQGLEFLIYFQGNSAPDKSGLPSDRFSAERTGGSVSTLTIQRTQQEDSAVYLCASSLVAENGELFFGEGSRLTVL.